The T cell receptor beta chain described here comes from a study of memory CD4+ T cells and cytomegalovirus serostatus. Single viable CD3+CD4+CD8-CD45RO+ cells were sorted as the memory CD4+ T cells. Using immunoSEQ multiplex PCR, the repertoire was profiled, and TCRdb retains in-frame clones only, with some absent. The data contain around 63,000 clones, roughly 76% of them singletons. This CDR3 has 16 amino acids. Per germline, CDR1 ENHRY and CDR2 SYGVKD. V was pared by 0 bases and J by 4 bases, with 15 bases between. The clonotype originates from an adult in good health and CMV-seropositive. The chain joins TRBV10-3 to TRBJ1-2; perhaps TRBD1 as D (5 bases). What was sequenced was memory CD4+ T cells from blood. CDR3 sequence (DNA): TGTGCCATCAGTGAGTCCCCGAGAGGGGCGGGCTATGGCTACACCTTC. This encodes CAISESPRGAGYGYTF.